Below are 9 T cell receptor beta chains sequenced from a single sample in a study of blood T cell repertoires in COVID-19 (dated by TCRdb to about 2020). Libraries were prepared through the immunoSEQ multiplex PCR assay. TCRdb mirrors the immuneACCESS table, restricted to in-frame sequences. Some clones are absent from its copies; in checked studies, under half trace to an unresolved V gene, and the reason for the others is unknown. For this sample there are under 250,000 clones; about 86% appear just once. Less than 5.5% of the sample is taken by the ten largest. The specimen sequenced was peripheral blood. These TCRs come from a man over 45 with active or convalescent COVID-19.

The chain combines TRBV9 with TRBJ1-5, with a tentative D call TRBD1 (6 bases). This CDR3 is built from 14 residues. V was pared by 4 bases and J by 5 bases, with 13 bases between. Germline lookup yields CDR1 SGDLS and CDR2 YYNGEE. CDR3 in amino acids: CASSQGLAYQPQHF. For the CDR3, the DNA is TGTGCCAGCAGCCAGGGGCTAGCCTATCAGCCCCAGCATTTT. The complete variable domain, with remaining parts taken from reference TRBV9 and TRBJ1-5, reads DSGVTQTPKHLITATGQRVTLRCSPRSGDLSVYWYQQSLDQGLQFLIQYYNGEERAKGNILERFSAQQFPDLHSELNLSSLELGDSALYFCASSQGLAYQPQHFGDGTRLSIL.

V usage is TRBV11-2 and J usage is TRBJ1-2; a weak D match, TRBD1 (6 bases). The CDR3 consists of 13 residues. Germline V gene sequence: CDR1 SGHAT, CDR2 FQNNGV. V dropped 3 bases and J dropped 8 bases, with 13 bases sitting between them. CDR3 sequence reads: CASSFGGAWGYTF. CDR3 DNA: TGTGCCAGCAGCTTTGGGGGGGCTTGGGGCTACACCTTC. Supplemented by reference TRBV11-2 and TRBJ1-2, the full variable domain reads EAGVAQSPRYKIIEKRQSVAFWCNPISGHATLYWYQQILGQGPKLLIQFQNNGVVDDSQLPKDRFSAERLKGVDSTLKIQPAKLEDSAVYLCASSFGGAWGYTFGSGTRLTVV.

V and J are TRBV7-8 and TRBJ2-5, with 7 bases fitting TRBD2. The V gene end was trimmed by 1 base and the J gene end by 1 base; junction bases not matched to a gene: 9. The CDR3 has 17 amino acids. Germline V gene lookup returns CDR1 SGHVS and CDR2 FQNEAQ. CDR3 DNA: TGTGCCAGCAGCTTAGTGGGGAGACTAGCCCGCCAAGAGACCCAGTACTTC. Protein sequence: CASSLVGRLARQETQYF.

The chain couples TRBV6-1 to TRBJ2-7; no firm D call. This CDR3 spans 14 amino acids. V gave up 1 base and J gave up 1 base, with 8 bases separating them. Germline loops: CDR1 MNHNS, CDR2 SASEGT. The DNA for the CDR3 is TGTGCCAGCAGTGAAGGGCTAGGTTCCTACGAGCAGTACTTC. Residues: CASSEGLGSYEQYF.

The chain recombines TRBV5-1 with TRBJ2-2; TRBD1 agrees at 7 bases. Germline CDR1 and CDR2: SGHRS and YFSETQ. This CDR3 contains 15 residues. V lost 5 bases and J lost 4; bases outside the gene matches: 8. DNA for the CDR3: TGCGCCAGCAGTGGATCGACAGGGAGCACCGGGGAGCTGTTTTTT. It encodes CASSGSTGSTGELFF. Based on the CDR3 plus reference TRBV5-1 and TRBJ2-2, the full variable domain is KAGVTQTPRYLIKTRGQQVTLSCSPISGHRSVSWYQQTPGQGLQFLFEYFSETQRNKGNFPGRFSGRQFSNSRSEMNVSTLELGDSALYLCASSGSTGSTGELFFGEGSRLTVL.

The J gene is TRBJ1-5, the V gene TRBV28; D not certain. Germline V lookup: CDR1 MDHEN, CDR2 SYDVKM. The CDR3 loop spans 14 amino acids. The ends were cut back, 5 bases at V and 2 bases at J, with 10 bases in the middle. DNA for the CDR3: TGTGCCAGCAGTCTCGGTCCCCGCAATCAGCCCCAGCATTTT. This gives the protein CASSLGPRNQPQHF.

This chain joins TRBV18 and TRBJ2-7; D is possibly TRBD1 (6 bases). The CDR3 is made up of 15 amino acids. CDR1 and CDR2 from the germline V gene are KGHSH and LQKENI. Trimming stripped 2 bases from V and 5 bases from J, with 16 bases between. The CDR3 DNA is TGTGCCAGCTCACCAGGGCAGGGGTTAGTCGACGAGCAGTACTTC. It translates to CASSPGQGLVDEQYF.

The chain recombines TRBV5-1 with TRBJ2-3, with D unclear. V shed 0 bases and J shed 5 bases, with 10 bases lying between them. The germline CDR1 and CDR2 sequences are SGHRS and YFSETQ. The CDR3 loop spans 14 amino acids. CDR3 sequence (DNA): TGCGCCAGCAGCTTGGTACGTACGGGAGATACGCAGTATTTT. Encoded protein: CASSLVRTGDTQYF.

The chain couples TRBV5-1 to TRBJ1-1; 9 nucleotides agree with TRBD1. Germline V gene data show CDR1 as SGHRS and CDR2 as YFSETQ. This CDR3 has 15 amino acids. Trimming removed 0 bases from V and 3 bases from J; junction bases left unmatched: 3. CDR3 bases: TGCGCCAGCAGCTTGGCCACAGGGGGCTACACTGAAGCTTTCTTT. Its protein product is CASSLATGGYTEAFF.